The rows below give T cell receptor beta chains drawn from one sample of a study of OX40 agonist ivuxolimab in advanced cancers. This table comes from immunoSEQ multiplex PCR, and its TCRdb copy is limited to in-frame clones, with some not included. The sample has under 85,000 clones, about 88% seen once. Sample: CD4+ or CD8+ T cells sorted from blood, taken in a trial of the OX40 agonist ivuxolimab. The source of these receptors is an adult with an advanced solid tumor such as melanoma, head and neck, liver or kidney cancer. CDR3s include the opening cysteine and the closing phenylalanine or tryptophan. D genes are given only for firm matches. Where a row states a size, it is once, few, many or the class of an expanded clone; other rows omit it.

.,TRBV11-1,TRBJ2-5,.,CASSRGAQETQYF,TGTGCCAGCAGCCGTGGGGCCCAAGAGACCCAGTACTTC
.,TRBV9,TRBJ2-3,.,CASSALDYPAATDTQYF,TGTGCCAGCAGCGCCTTGGACTACCCGGCCGCGACAGATACGCAGTATTTT
TRBD2,TRBV6-6,TRBJ2-2,.,CASSPGGLGTGELFF,TGTGCCAGCAGTCCGGGGGGGCTAGGCACCGGGGAGCTGTTTTTT
.,TRBV19,TRBJ1-1,.,CASTTPAARNTEAFF,TGTGCCAGTACTACTCCGGCAGCTAGGAACACTGAAGCTTTCTTT
TRBD1,TRBV27,TRBJ2-5,.,CASSLSTGKGGETQYF,TGTGCCAGCAGTTTATCGACAGGGAAGGGCGGTGAGACCCAGTACTTC
TRBD1,TRBV6-5,TRBJ1-2,.,CASSRGQASYGYTF,TGTGCCAGCAGCCGTGGACAGGCGTCCTATGGCTACACCTTC
.,TRBV9,TRBJ2-3,.,CASGGLSTDTQYF,TGTGCCAGCGGAGGCCTTAGCACAGATACGCAGTATTTT
TRBD1,TRBV6-5,TRBJ1-5,.,CASSLDRGSNQPQHF,TGTGCCAGCAGTCTTGACAGGGGGAGCAATCAGCCCCAGCATTTT
.,TRBV19,TRBJ1-5,.,CASRREAAGQPQHF,TGTGCCAGTAGGAGAGAGGCAGCCGGTCAGCCCCAGCATTTT
.,TRBV15,TRBJ1-5,few,CATSKTVAQPQHF,TGTGCCACCAGCAAAACAGTGGCACAGCCCCAGCATTTT
.,TRBV6-5,TRBJ2-5,.,CASSSGRNAETQYF,TGTGCCAGCAGTTCGGGCCGGAACGCGGAGACCCAGTACTTC
.,TRBV5-6,TRBJ2-7,.,CASSQGQSYEQYF,TGTGCCAGCAGCCAAGGACAGTCCTACGAGCAGTACTTC
TRBD2,TRBV23-1,TRBJ2-1,few,CASNYIAGRFNEQFF,TGCGCCAGCAATTATATAGCGGGACGGTTCAATGAGCAGTTCTTC
TRBD2,TRBV28,TRBJ2-3,.,CASSLWTSGGQPDTQYF,TGTGCCAGCAGTCTCTGGACTAGCGGGGGACAACCAGATACGCAGTATTTT
.,TRBV7-7,TRBJ1-1,few,CASSPPQGSNTEAFF,TGTGCCAGCAGCCCTCCGCAAGGATCGAACACTGAAGCTTTCTTT
.,TRBV19,TRBJ1-1,once,CASSLSGGMNTEAFF,TGTGCCAGTAGTTTATCCGGGGGAATGAACACTGAAGCTTTCTTT
.,TRBV7-3,TRBJ2-3,.,CASSPGTGLTDTQYF,TGTGCCAGCAGCCCCGGCACAGGGTTAACAGATACGCAGTATTTT
.,TRBV18,TRBJ2-5,.,CASSPASLKTQYF,TGTGCCAGCTCCCCAGCTAGTTTGAAGACCCAGTACTTC
.,TRBV19,TRBJ2-2,.,CASSTGSGELFF,TGTGCCAGTAGTACAGGGTCCGGGGAGCTGTTTTTT
.,TRBV7-6,TRBJ2-5,once,CASSLRAGVETQYF,TGTGCCAGCAGCTTACGGGCAGGGGTAGAGACCCAGTACTTC
TRBD1,TRBV9,TRBJ2-1,.,CASSANPGQGKNEQFF,TGTGCCAGCAGCGCAAACCCGGGACAGGGGAAGAATGAGCAGTTCTTC
.,TRBV29-1,TRBJ2-1,.,CSVGGGGAGNEQFF,TGCAGCGTCGGGGGAGGGGGCGCTGGAAATGAGCAGTTCTTC